These T cell receptor beta chains were read from a single sample in a study of graft-versus-host responses after intestinal transplantation. Produced via immunoSEQ multiplex PCR; TCRdb's table is partial and in-frame only. In the table there are around 7,800 clones, roughly four fifths of which are singletons. Sequenced here: ileum tissue, sampled approximately 220 days after intestinal transplant. These receptors were obtained from a human patient who received an intestinal transplant, so some T cells may come from the graft donor. Both conserved end residues are part of each CDR3. A D gene is named only where the DNA matches it firmly. Size tells how often a clone was seen (once, few, many) or the class of an expanded clone, and some rows leave it out.

V gene: TRBV5-1
J gene: TRBJ2-3
clone size: NA
D gene: NA
CDR3 protein: CASRPTFGGLGTDTQYF
CDR3 DNA: TGCGCCAGCAGACCGACATTCGGGGGGCTGGGCACAGATACGCAGTATTTT

V gene: TRBV5-4
J gene: TRBJ1-4
clone size: medium-sized
D gene: TRBD1
CDR3 protein: CASSRGQANEKLFF
CDR3 DNA: TGTGCCAGCAGCCGGGGACAGGCCAATGAAAAACTGTTTTTT

V gene: TRBV6-5
J gene: TRBJ2-7
clone size: few
D gene: NA
CDR3 protein: CASSNGGQINYEQYF
CDR3 DNA: TGTGCCAGCAGTAACGGGGGACAGATAAACTACGAGCAGTACTTC

V gene: TRBV7-9
J gene: TRBJ1-4
clone size: once
D gene: TRBD1
CDR3 protein: CASSRDRGDEKLFF
CDR3 DNA: TGTGCCAGCAGCCGGGACAGGGGTGATGAAAAACTGTTTTTT

V gene: TRBV25-1
J gene: TRBJ2-1
clone size: NA
D gene: NA
CDR3 protein: CASEQGKSSYNEQFF
CDR3 DNA: TGTGCCAGCGAGCAGGGGAAGAGCTCCTACAATGAGCAGTTCTTC

V gene: TRBV28
J gene: TRBJ2-3
clone size: NA
D gene: TRBD1
CDR3 protein: CASILGSGQGLSDTQYF
CDR3 DNA: TGTGCCAGCATCCTAGGTTCGGGACAGGGGCTATCAGATACGCAGTATTTT

V gene: TRBV6-5
J gene: TRBJ1-1
clone size: NA
D gene: NA
CDR3 protein: CASRVGRGDTEAFF
CDR3 DNA: TGTGCCAGCAGGGTTGGACGGGGGGACACTGAAGCTTTCTTT

V gene: TRBV13
J gene: TRBJ1-2
clone size: NA
D gene: TRBD1
CDR3 protein: CASSRDRGDYGYTF
CDR3 DNA: TGTGCCAGCAGCCGGGACAGGGGGGACTATGGCTACACCTTC

V gene: TRBV13
J gene: TRBJ1-6
clone size: once
D gene: NA
CDR3 protein: CASSLRLPYSSYNSPLHF
CDR3 DNA: TGTGCCAGCAGCTTAAGACTCCCGTACTCCTCCTATAATTCACCCCTCCACTTT

V gene: TRBV5-5
J gene: TRBJ2-7
clone size: NA
D gene: TRBD1
CDR3 protein: CASSTGGTGDYEQYF
CDR3 DNA: TGTGCCAGCAGCACCGGAGGGACAGGGGACTACGAGCAGTACTTC

V gene: TRBV7-2
J gene: TRBJ1-3
clone size: NA
D gene: NA
CDR3 protein: CASSFRVGNTIYF
CDR3 DNA: TGTGCCAGCAGCTTCAGGGTTGGAAACACCATATATTTT

V gene: TRBV6-6
J gene: TRBJ1-4
clone size: NA
D gene: NA
CDR3 protein: CASSYFGGNEKLFF
CDR3 DNA: TGTGCCAGCAGTTACTTCGGAGGAAATGAAAAACTGTTTTTT

V gene: TRBV21-1
J gene: TRBJ2-7
clone size: NA
D gene: NA
CDR3 protein: CASSPSRGFSYEQYF
CDR3 DNA: TGTGCCAGCAGCCCCTCGCGGGGGTTCTCCTACGAGCAGTACTTC

V gene: TRBV27
J gene: TRBJ1-5
clone size: few
D gene: NA
CDR3 protein: CASSHGHSNQPQHF
CDR3 DNA: TGTGCCAGCAGTCACGGACATAGCAATCAGCCCCAGCATTTT

V gene: TRBV19
J gene: TRBJ2-5
clone size: NA
D gene: TRBD1
CDR3 protein: CASSPRDRGRETQYF
CDR3 DNA: TGTGCCAGTAGTCCTCGGGACAGGGGGAGAGAGACCCAGTACTTC

V gene: TRBV5-6
J gene: TRBJ2-3
clone size: NA
D gene: TRBD2
CDR3 protein: CASSRLAGRTDTQYF
CDR3 DNA: TGTGCCAGCAGCCGTCTAGCGGGGAGAACAGATACGCAGTATTTT

V gene: TRBV28
J gene: TRBJ1-5
clone size: once
D gene: TRBD1
CDR3 protein: CASSPSDRGNQPQHF
CDR3 DNA: TGTGCCAGCAGTCCCTCGGACAGGGGAAATCAGCCCCAGCATTTT

V gene: TRBV21-1
J gene: TRBJ2-7
clone size: once
D gene: NA
CDR3 protein: CASSKVVGYEQYFGPCYREYEQYF
CDR3 DNA: NA

V gene: TRBV9
J gene: TRBJ2-7
clone size: NA
D gene: TRBD2
CDR3 protein: CASSSGAGGVYEQYF
CDR3 DNA: TGTGCCAGCAGCTCCGGAGCGGGGGGTGTCTACGAGCAGTACTTC

V gene: TRBV12-2
J gene: TRBJ2-3
clone size: NA
D gene: NA
CDR3 protein: CASRPRDRDDSYDTQYF
CDR3 DNA: TGTGCAAGTCGCCCCCGGGACAGGGACGATTCCTACGATACGCAGTATTTT

V gene: TRBV6-6
J gene: TRBJ2-7
clone size: NA
D gene: TRBD1
CDR3 protein: CASSQDRASSYEQYF
CDR3 DNA: TGTGCCAGCAGCCAAGACAGGGCGAGCTCCTACGAGCAGTACTTC

V gene: TRBV4-1
J gene: TRBJ1-1
clone size: NA
D gene: NA
CDR3 protein: CASSQDQQFKTFF
CDR3 DNA: TGCGCCAGCAGCCAAGATCAACAATTTAAGACTTTCTTT

V gene: TRBV7-8
J gene: TRBJ1-4
clone size: NA
D gene: NA
CDR3 protein: CASSLGLQGNEKLFF
CDR3 DNA: TGTGCCAGCAGCTTAGGTTTACAGGGAAATGAAAAACTGTTTTTT

V gene: TRBV9
J gene: TRBJ2-3
clone size: NA
D gene: TRBD1
CDR3 protein: CASSVVPGGVGDTQYF
CDR3 DNA: TGTGCCAGCAGCGTAGTACCAGGGGGCGTGGGAGATACGCAGTATTTT

V gene: TRBV28
J gene: TRBJ2-5
clone size: NA
D gene: TRBD1
CDR3 protein: CASRPGQGPGETQYF
CDR3 DNA: TGTGCCAGCAGACCGGGACAGGGGCCAGGAGAGACCCAGTACTTC

V gene: TRBV15
J gene: TRBJ2-2
clone size: NA
D gene: TRBD2
CDR3 protein: CATSRDLSSGNTGELFF
CDR3 DNA: TGTGCCACCAGCAGAGATCTTTCTAGCGGGAACACCGGGGAGCTGTTTTTT